This entry describes one TCR beta chain. What it binds is unknown. This sample was included in a study of cytomegalovirus exposure and HLA in healthy donors. Study-level points and caveats: Researchers reported in a later analysis that a missense DCLRE1C variant was tied to TCR beta V- and J-gene trimming.

Both 60 Vbeta primers and 13 Jbeta primers went into the PCR. Measured with immunoSEQ multiplex PCR; TCRdb has only the in-frame clones, and not every one. The table includes approximately 150,000 clones, 79% detected once. Germline V lookup: CDR1 MDHEN, CDR2 SYDVKM. The CDR3 totals 15 residues. V dropped 1 base and J dropped 6; count of bases not matched to a gene: 8. The material sequenced was PBMCs. The TCR was taken from a man aged 50 or older in good health and CMV-seropositive. V and J are TRBV28 and TRBJ2-7; 8 bases are shared with TRBD2. The CDR3 region is CASSLLRAGGGEQYF. Written as DNA, the CDR3 is TGTGCCAGCAGTTTATTAAGGGCGGGAGGAGGCGAGCAGTACTTC.